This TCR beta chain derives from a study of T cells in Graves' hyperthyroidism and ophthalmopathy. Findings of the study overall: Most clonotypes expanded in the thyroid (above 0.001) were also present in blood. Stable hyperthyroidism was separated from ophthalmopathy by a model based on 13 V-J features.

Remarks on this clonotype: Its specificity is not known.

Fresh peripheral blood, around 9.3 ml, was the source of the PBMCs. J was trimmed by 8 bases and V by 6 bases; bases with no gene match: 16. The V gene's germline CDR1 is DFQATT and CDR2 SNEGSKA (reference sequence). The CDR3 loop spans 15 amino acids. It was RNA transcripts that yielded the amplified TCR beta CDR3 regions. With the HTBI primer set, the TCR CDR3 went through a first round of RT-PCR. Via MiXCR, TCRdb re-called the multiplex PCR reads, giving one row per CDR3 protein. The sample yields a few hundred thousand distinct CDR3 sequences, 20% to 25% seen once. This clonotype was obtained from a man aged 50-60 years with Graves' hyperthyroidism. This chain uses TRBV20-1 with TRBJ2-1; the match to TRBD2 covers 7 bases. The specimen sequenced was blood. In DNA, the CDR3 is TGCAGTGCCCTTAACCCGGGACTAAGCGGAGATGAGCAGTTCTTC. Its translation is CSALNPGLSGDEQFF.